This paragraph reports one T cell receptor (beta chain). This entry comes from a study of T cells after yellow fever vaccination. Trimming left V 1 base short and J 3 bases short, with 10 bases between. This CDR3 spans 15 amino acids. Germline V gene lookup returns CDR1 LGHNA and CDR2 YSLEER. One entry per CDR3 protein, called by TCRdb with MiXCR from the 5' RACE reads. Of under 600,000 distinct CDR3 sequences detected, 21% appear once; the ten largest clones hold 15% to 20%. The specimen comprised PBMCs, sampled roughly 20 days after the first yellow fever vaccination. This receptor was taken from a man younger than 30 who received the YFV17D yellow fever vaccine. The genes are TRBV4-3 and TRBJ2-4; D perhaps matches TRBD1 (5 bases). DNA of the CDR3: TGCGCCAGCAGCCAAGGGCCAGGGATCAAAAACATTCAGTACTTC. It is translated as CASSQGPGIKNIQYF.